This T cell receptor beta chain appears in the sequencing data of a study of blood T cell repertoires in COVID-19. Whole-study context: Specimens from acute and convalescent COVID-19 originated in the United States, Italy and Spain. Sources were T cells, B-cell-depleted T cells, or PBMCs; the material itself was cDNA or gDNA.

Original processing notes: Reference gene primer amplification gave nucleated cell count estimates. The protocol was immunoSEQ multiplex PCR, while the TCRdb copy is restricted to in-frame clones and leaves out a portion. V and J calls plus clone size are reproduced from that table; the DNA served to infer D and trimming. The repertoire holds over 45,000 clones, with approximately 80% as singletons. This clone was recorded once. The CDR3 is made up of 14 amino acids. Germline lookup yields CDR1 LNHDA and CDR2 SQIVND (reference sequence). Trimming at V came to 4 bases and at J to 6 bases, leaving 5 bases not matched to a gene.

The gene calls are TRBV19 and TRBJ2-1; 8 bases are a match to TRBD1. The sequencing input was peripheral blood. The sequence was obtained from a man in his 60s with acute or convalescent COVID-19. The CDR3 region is CASSTGQGSNEQFF. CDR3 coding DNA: TGTGCCAGTAGTACAGGACAGGGCAGCAATGAGCAGTTCTTC. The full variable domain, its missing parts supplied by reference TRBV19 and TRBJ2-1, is DGGITQSPKYLFRKEGQNVTLSCEQNLNHDAMYWYRQDPGQGLRLIYYSQIVNDFQKGDIAEGYSVSREKKESFPLTVTSAQKNPTAFYLCASSTGQGSNEQFFGPGTRLTVL.